The rows below give T cell receptor beta chains drawn from one sample of a study of blood T cell repertoires in COVID-19. Using immunoSEQ multiplex PCR, the repertoire was profiled, and TCRdb retains in-frame clones only, with some absent. Of approximately 150,000 clones listed, 70% to 90% are singletons. The sample taken for sequencing was peripheral blood. The source is a woman in her forties or fifties with COVID-19, enrolled during active disease. Both conserved end residues are part of each CDR3. Fields, in order: CDR3 length, J gene, clone size, D gene, V gene, CDR3 protein, CDR3 DNA. D genes are given only for firm matches. Not all rows give a size; the values are once, few, many and, for expanded clones, a class.

>17|TRBJ2-7|-|-|TRBV10-3
CAISESNRGLPGYEQYF
TGTGCCATCAGTGAGTCGAATCGGGGACTCCCGGGGTACGAGCAGTACTTC
>15|TRBJ1-1|-|-|TRBV5-6
CASSPEGGRGTEAFF
TGTGCCAGCAGCCCGGAAGGGGGTCGGGGCACTGAAGCTTTCTTT
>17|TRBJ2-5|-|TRBD2|TRBV12-5
CASGAPRWVAGVETQYF
TGTGCTAGTGGTGCCCCCCGATGGGTAGCGGGGGTGGAGACCCAGTACTTC
>11|TRBJ2-3|-|-|TRBV5-4
CASSLQDTQYF
TGTGCCAGCAGCTTGCAAGATACGCAGTATTTT
>15|TRBJ2-1|-|TRBD2|TRBV2
CASRGLAGGSFGRVF
TGTGCCAGCAGGGGACTAGCGGGGGGGTCATTCGGTCGGGTCTTC
>14|TRBJ1-1|-|-|TRBV6-2/TRBV6-3
CASSTPGANTEAFF
TGTGCCAGCAGCACCCCAGGGGCCAACACTGAAGCTTTCTTT
>15|TRBJ2-1|-|TRBD2|TRBV7-8
CASSQTSGGNNEQFF
TGTGCCAGCAGCCAAACTAGCGGGGGAAACAATGAGCAGTTCTTC
>17|TRBJ2-7|-|TRBD1|TRBV18
CASSLTTGGAGSYEQYF
TGTGCCAGCTCATTAACAACAGGGGGTGCTGGGTCCTACGAGCAGTACTTC
>15|TRBJ2-3|-|TRBD2|TRBV6-5
CASSYSGTTSDTQYF
TGTGCCAGCAGTTACTCGGGGACTACCTCAGATACGCAGTATTTT
>12|TRBJ2-1|-|-|TRBV10-3
CAISTGTNEQFF
TGTGCCATCTCTACAGGGACCAATGAGCAGTTCTTC
>15|TRBJ1-3|few|-|TRBV19
CASRRTEFSGNTIYF
TGTGCCAGCAGACGAACAGAGTTCTCTGGAAACACCATATATTTT
>12|TRBJ2-3|-|-|TRBV10-1
CASFERGDTQYF
TGCGCCAGCTTTGAGAGGGGGGATACGCAGTATTTT
>15|TRBJ1-1|-|-|TRBV5-1
CASSLVFRLNTEAFF
TGCGCCAGCAGCTTGGTATTTCGGTTGAACACTGAAGCTTTCTTT
>13|TRBJ1-2|few|-|TRBV7-9
CASSIVISYGYTF
TGTGCCAGCAGCATCGTCATCAGCTATGGCTACACCTTC
>15|TRBJ2-5|-|-|TRBV24-1
CATSDTRDIQETQYF
TGTGCCACCAGTGATACCCGGGACATACAAGAGACCCAGTACTTC
>15|TRBJ2-7|-|-|TRBV3-1/TRBV3-2
CASSQETGSSYEQYF
TGTGCCAGCAGCCAAGAAACAGGGAGCTCCTACGAGCAGTACTTC
>17|TRBJ2-2|-|TRBD1|TRBV7-2
CASSPGQGAPNTGELFF
TGTGCCAGCAGCCCGGGACAGGGAGCCCCGAACACCGGGGAGCTGTTTTTT
>14|TRBJ2-2|few|TRBD1|TRBV3-1/TRBV3-2
CASRLQGANGELFF
TGTGCCAGCAGATTACAGGGGGCTAACGGGGAGCTGTTTTTT
>15|TRBJ1-2|-|-|TRBV21-1
CASSTGQGSGYGYTF
TGTGCCAGCAGCACAGGACAGGGCTCGGGGTATGGCTACACCTTC
>15|TRBJ1-3|-|TRBD1|TRBV6-5
CASIPGQPRRNTIYF
TGTGCCAGCATCCCGGGACAGCCGAGGAGAAACACCATATATTTT
>13|TRBJ2-2|-|-|TRBV5-1
CASSVEGTGELFF
TGCGCCAGCAGCGTAGAGGGTACCGGGGAGCTGTTTTTT
>17|TRBJ1-6|-|TRBD1|TRBV5-6
CASSPPGGSSYNSPLHF
TGTGCCAGCAGCCCCCCAGGGGGGAGCTCCTATAATTCACCCCTCCACTTT
>15|TRBJ2-7|-|-|TRBV6-5
CASSWGPGHLYEQYF
TGTGCCAGCAGTTGGGGGCCGGGACACCTGTACGAGCAGTACTTC
>14|TRBJ2-2|-|-|TRBV2
CASSDHRATGELFF
TGTGCCAGCAGTGATCACAGGGCTACCGGGGAGCTGTTTTTT
>13|TRBJ1-1|-|-|TRBV2
CASSEWSGTEAFF
TGTGCCAGCAGTGAATGGAGTGGGACTGAAGCTTTCTTT
>15|TRBJ2-7|few|-|TRBV5-1
CASSLDPQRSYEQYF
TGCGCCAGCAGCTTGGATCCTCAGCGCTCCTACGAGCAGTACTTC
>15|TRBJ1-6|-|TRBD1|TRBV13
CASSLAGGGGSPLHF
TGTGCCAGCAGCTTAGCAGGGGGAGGCGGTTCACCCCTCCACTTT
>14|TRBJ1-2|once|TRBD1|TRBV2
CASSETGLGYGYTF
TGTGCCAGCAGTGAGACAGGGTTGGGCTATGGCTACACCTTC
>15|TRBJ2-1|-|-|TRBV7-3
CASSQNGGSYNEQFF
TGTGCCAGCAGCCAAAACGGGGGCTCCTACAATGAGCAGTTCTTC
>12|TRBJ2-5|-|-|TRBV30
CAWSASVETQYF
TGTGCCTGGAGTGCTAGCGTAGAGACCCAGTACTTC
>15|TRBJ1-4|-|TRBD1|TRBV19
CASSNTGTGLEKLFF
TGTGCCAGTAGTAATACCGGGACAGGGCTAGAAAAACTGTTTTTT
>15|TRBJ2-1|-|-|TRBV3-1/TRBV3-2
CASSQAGTNNNEQFF
TGTGCCAGCAGCCAAGCGGGGACAAATAACAATGAGCAGTTCTTC
>14|TRBJ1-1|-|-|TRBV4-1
CASSQETLNTEAFF
TGCGCCAGCAGCCAAGAGACTCTGAACACTGAAGCTTTCTTT
>13|TRBJ1-2|-|-|TRBV6-5
CASSYTDTYGYTF
TGTGCCAGCAGTTACACAGACACCTATGGCTACACCTTC
>15|TRBJ1-5|-|-|TRBV6-5
CASNPTEYSNQPQHF
TGTGCCAGCAATCCGACAGAATATAGCAATCAGCCCCAGCATTTT
>13|TRBJ1-1|few|-|TRBV6-5
CASTSLWNTEAFF
TGTGCCAGCACCTCTCTTTGGAACACTGAAGCTTTCTTT
>16|TRBJ1-5|once|-|TRBV6-1
CASSDVRRRGNQPQHF
TGTGCCAGCAGTGATGTGAGGCGACGAGGCAATCAGCCCCAGCATTTT